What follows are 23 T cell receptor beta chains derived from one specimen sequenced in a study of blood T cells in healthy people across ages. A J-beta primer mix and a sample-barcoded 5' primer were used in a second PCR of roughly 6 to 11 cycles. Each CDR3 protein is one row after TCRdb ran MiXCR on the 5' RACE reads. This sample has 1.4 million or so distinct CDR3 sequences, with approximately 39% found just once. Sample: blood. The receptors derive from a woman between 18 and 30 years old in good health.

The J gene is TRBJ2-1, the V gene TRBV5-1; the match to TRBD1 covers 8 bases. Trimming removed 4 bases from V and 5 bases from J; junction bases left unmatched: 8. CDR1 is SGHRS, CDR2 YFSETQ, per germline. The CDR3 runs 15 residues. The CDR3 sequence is CASSVDRGSHNEQFF. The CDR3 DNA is TGCGCCAGCAGCGTTGACAGGGGTTCGCACAATGAGCAGTTCTTC.

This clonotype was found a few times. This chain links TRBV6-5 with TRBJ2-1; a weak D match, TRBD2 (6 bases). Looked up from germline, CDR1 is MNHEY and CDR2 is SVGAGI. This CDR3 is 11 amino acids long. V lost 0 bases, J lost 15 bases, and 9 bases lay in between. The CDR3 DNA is TGTGCCAGCAGTTACTCGGGGAGGCGGTTCTTC. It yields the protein CASSYSGRRFF.

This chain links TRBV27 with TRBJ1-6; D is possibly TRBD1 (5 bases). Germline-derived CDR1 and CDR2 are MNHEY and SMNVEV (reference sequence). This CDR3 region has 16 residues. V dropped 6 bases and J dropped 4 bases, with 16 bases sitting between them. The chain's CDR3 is CASSLKTATYNSPLHF. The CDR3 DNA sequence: TGTGCCAGCAGCCTTAAGACAGCTACATATAATTCACCCCTCCACTTT.

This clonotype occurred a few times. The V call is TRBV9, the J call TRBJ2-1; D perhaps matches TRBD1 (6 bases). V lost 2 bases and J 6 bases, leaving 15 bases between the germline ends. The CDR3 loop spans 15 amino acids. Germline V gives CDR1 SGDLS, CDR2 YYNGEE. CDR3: CASSVTDRLTNEQFF. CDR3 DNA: TGTGCCAGCAGCGTTACCGACAGGTTAACCAATGAGCAGTTCTTC.

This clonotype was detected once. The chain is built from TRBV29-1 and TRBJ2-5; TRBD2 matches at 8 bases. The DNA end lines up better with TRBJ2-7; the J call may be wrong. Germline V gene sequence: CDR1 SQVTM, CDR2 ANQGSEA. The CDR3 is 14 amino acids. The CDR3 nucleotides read TGCAGCGTACGACTAGCTAGCGGGTTAGGCGAGCAGTACTTC. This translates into CSVRLASGLGEQYF.

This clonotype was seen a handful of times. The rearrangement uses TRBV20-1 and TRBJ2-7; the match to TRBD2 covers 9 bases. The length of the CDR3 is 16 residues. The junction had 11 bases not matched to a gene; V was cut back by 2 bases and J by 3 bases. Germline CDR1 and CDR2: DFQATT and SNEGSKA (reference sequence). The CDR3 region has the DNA TGCAGTGCTAGACGCAGCGGGGGGACTAGAGTCTACGAGCAGTACTTC. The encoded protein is CSARRSGGTRVYEQYF.

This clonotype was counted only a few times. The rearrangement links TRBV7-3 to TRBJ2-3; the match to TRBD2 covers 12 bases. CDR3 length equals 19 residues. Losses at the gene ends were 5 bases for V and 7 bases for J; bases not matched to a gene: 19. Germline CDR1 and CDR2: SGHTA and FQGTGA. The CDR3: CASSRYSGLAGGKVNTQYF. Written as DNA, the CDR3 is TGTGCCAGCAGCCGTTATTCCGGGCTAGCGGGAGGGAAGGTGAATACGCAGTATTTT.

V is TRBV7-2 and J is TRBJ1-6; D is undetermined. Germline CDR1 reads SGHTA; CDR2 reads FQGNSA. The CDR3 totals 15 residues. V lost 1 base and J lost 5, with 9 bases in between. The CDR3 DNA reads TGTGCCAGCAGCTTAGTGGCAGGAAATAATTCACCCCTCCACTTT. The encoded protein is CASSLVAGNNSPLHF.

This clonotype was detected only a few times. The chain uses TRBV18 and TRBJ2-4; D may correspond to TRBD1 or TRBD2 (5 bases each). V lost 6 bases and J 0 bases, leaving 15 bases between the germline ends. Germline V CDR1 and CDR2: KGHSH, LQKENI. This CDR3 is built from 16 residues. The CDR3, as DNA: TGTGCCAGCTCGCCAGCAGGGACCCTAGCCAAAAACATTCAGTACTTC. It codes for CASSPAGTLAKNIQYF.

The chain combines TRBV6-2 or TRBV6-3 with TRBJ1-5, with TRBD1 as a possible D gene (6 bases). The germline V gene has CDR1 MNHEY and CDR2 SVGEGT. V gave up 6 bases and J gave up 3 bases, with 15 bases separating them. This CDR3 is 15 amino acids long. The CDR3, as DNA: TGTGCCAGCAGCGGGCTACAGGGAGTCAATCAGCCCCAGCATTTT. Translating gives CASSGLQGVNQPQHF.

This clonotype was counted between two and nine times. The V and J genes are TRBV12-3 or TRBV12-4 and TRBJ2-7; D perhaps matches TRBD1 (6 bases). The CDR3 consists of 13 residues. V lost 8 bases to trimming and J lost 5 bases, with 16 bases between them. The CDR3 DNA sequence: TGTGCCAGCGGGACACCGTTGGTCCACGAGCAGTACTTC. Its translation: CASGTPLVHEQYF.

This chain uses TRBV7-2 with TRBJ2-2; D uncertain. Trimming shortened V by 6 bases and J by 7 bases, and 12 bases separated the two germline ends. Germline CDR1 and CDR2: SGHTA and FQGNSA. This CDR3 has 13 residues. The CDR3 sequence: CASSIALGGELFF. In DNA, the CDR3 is TGTGCCAGCAGTATAGCCCTCGGCGGGGAGCTGTTTTTT.

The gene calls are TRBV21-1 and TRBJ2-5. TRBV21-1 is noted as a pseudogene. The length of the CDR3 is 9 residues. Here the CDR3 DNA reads TGTGCCAGCAGCAGCCCCCAGTACTTC. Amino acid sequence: CASSSPQYF.

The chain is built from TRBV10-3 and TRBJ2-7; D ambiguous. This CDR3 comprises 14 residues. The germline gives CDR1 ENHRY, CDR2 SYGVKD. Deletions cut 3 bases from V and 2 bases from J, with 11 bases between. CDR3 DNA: TGTGCCATCAGTGAACATGACGGAACCTACGAGCAGTACTTC. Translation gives CAISEHDGTYEQYF.

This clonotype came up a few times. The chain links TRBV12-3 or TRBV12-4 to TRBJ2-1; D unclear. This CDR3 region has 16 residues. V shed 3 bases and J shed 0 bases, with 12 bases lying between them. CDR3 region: CASSFASRSSYNEQFF. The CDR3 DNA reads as TGTGCCAGCAGTTTCGCCTCCAGGAGCTCCTACAATGAGCAGTTCTTC.

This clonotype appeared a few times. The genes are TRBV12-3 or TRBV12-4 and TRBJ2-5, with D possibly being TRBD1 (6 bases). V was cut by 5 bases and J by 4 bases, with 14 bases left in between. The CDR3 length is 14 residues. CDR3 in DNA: TGTGCCAGCAGTGTGGCAGGGACACCAGAGACCCAGTACTTC. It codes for CASSVAGTPETQYF.

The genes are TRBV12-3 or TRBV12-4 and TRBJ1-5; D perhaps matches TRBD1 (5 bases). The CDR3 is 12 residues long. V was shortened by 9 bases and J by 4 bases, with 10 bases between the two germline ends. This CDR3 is CASGRTNQPQHF. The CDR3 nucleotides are TGTGCCAGTGGCAGGACAAATCAGCCCCAGCATTTT.

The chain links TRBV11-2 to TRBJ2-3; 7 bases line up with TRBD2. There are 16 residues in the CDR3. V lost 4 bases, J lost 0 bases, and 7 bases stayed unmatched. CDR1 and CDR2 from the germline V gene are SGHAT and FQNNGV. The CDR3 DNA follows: TGTGCCAGCAGCTCTCTGCGGGGGAGTAGCACAGATACGCAGTATTTT. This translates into CASSSLRGSSTDTQYF. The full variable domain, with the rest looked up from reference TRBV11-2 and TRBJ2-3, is EAGVAQSPRYKIIEKRQSVAFWCNPISGHATLYWYQQILGQGPKLLIQFQNNGVVDDSQLPKDRFSAERLKGVDSTLKIQPAKLEDSAVYLCASSSLRGSSTDTQYFGPGTRLTVL.

The CDR3: CASTGQGWNTEAFF. In nucleotides, the CDR3 is TGCGCCAGCACGGGACAGGGATGGAACACTGAAGCTTTCTTT. V gene TRBV5-1 combines with J gene TRBJ1-1; 9 positions match TRBD1. The CDR3 extends over 14 amino acids. Germline V gene lookup returns CDR1 SGHRS and CDR2 YFSETQ. With 6 bases clipped from V and 1 base from J, the junction kept 4 bases outside the gene matches.

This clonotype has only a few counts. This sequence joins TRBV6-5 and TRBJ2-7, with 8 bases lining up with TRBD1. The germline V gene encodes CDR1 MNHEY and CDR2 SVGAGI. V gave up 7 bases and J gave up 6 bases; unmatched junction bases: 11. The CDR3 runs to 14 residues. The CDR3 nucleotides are TGTGCCAGCACGCCGACAGGGGAGCGTCTCGAGCAGTACTTC. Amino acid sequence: CASTPTGERLEQYF.

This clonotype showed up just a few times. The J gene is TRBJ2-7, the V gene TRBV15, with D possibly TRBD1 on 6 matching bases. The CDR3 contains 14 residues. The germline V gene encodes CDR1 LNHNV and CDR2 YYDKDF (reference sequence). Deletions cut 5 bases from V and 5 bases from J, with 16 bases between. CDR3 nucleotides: TGTGCCACCAGCGGTGCCAGGGGAATGGACGAGCAGTACTTC. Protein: CATSGARGMDEQYF.

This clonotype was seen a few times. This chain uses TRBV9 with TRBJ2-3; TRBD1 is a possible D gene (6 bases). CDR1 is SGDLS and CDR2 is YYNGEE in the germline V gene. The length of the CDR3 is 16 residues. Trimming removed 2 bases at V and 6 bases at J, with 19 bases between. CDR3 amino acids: CASSVSQGLPTDTQYF. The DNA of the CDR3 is TGTGCCAGCAGCGTCAGTCAGGGGCTCCCTACGGATACGCAGTATTTT.

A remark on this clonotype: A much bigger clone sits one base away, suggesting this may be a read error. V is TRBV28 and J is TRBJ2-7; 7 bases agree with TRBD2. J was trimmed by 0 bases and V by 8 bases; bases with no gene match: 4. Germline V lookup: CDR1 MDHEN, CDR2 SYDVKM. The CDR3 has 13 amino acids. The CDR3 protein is CASGASGSYEQYF. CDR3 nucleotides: TGTGCCAGCGGAGCTAGCGGCTCCTACGAGCAGTACTTC. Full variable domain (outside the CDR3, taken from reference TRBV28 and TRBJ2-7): DVKVTQSSRYLVKRTGEKVFLECVQDMDHENMFWYRQDPGLGLRLIYFSYDVKMKEKGDIPEGYSVSREKKERFSLILESASTNQTSMYLCASGASGSYEQYFGPGTRLTVT.